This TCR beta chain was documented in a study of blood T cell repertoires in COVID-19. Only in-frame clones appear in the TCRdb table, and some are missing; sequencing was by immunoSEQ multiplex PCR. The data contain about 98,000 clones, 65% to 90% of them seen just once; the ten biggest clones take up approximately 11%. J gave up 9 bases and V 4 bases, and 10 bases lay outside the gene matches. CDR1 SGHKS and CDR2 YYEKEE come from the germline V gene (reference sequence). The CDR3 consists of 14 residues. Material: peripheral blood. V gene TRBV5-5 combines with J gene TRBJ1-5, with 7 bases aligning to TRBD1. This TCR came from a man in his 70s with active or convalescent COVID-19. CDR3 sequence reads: CASSPGQDERPQHF. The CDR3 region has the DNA TGTGCCAGCAGCCCTGGACAGGATGAGCGGCCCCAGCATTTT.